The 24 T cell receptor beta chains listed next were all sequenced from one sample in a study of T cells in localized non-small cell lung cancer. Measured with immunoSEQ multiplex PCR; TCRdb has only the in-frame clones, and not every one. The sample contains tens of thousands of clones, approximately 80% of which appear only once. This specimen was PBMCs, taken before any cancer treatment. The receptors were gathered from a man between 40 and 69 years old with stage II lung adenocarcinoma.

V usage is TRBV19 and J usage is TRBJ1-2; D uncertain. Trimming shortened V by 4 bases and J by 5 bases, and 11 bases separated the two germline ends. CDR1 is LNHDA and CDR2 is SQIVND in the germline V gene (reference sequence). CDR3 length equals 13 residues. CDR3 sequence (DNA): TGTGCCAGTAGTACAACTCCCGCTTATGGCTACACCTTC. It translates to CASSTTPAYGYTF.

J is TRBJ1-1 and V is TRBV30; D is unresolved. Trimming removed 5 bases at V and 0 bases at J, with 13 bases between. The CDR3 consists of 14 residues. The germline gives CDR1 GTSNPN, CDR2 SVGIG (reference sequence). CDR3 residues: CAWEKRVMNTEAFF. CDR3 coding DNA: TGTGCCTGGGAGAAACGTGTCATGAACACTGAAGCTTTCTTT.

The V and J genes are TRBV18 and TRBJ2-7, with D maybe TRBD1 (5 bases). Trimming cost V 6 bases and J 5 bases, with 14 bases left between them. The CDR3 sequence is 13 residues long. Germline loops: CDR1 KGHSH, CDR2 LQKENI. The CDR3 is CASSPGIQDEQYF. CDR3 nucleotide sequence: TGTGCCAGCTCGCCAGGGATTCAAGACGAGCAGTACTTC.

This chain connects TRBV11-2 to TRBJ2-2; 12 bases match TRBD2. Per germline, CDR1 SGHAT and CDR2 FQNNGV. The CDR3 covers 18 residues. Unmatched junction bases numbered 7, after V lost 1 base and J lost 4 bases. The CDR3 DNA follows: TGTGCCAGCAGCTTAGGTCCCCTAGCGGGGGGGTTCACCGGGGAGCTGTTTTTT. It yields the protein CASSLGPLAGGFTGELFF.

This chain uses TRBV6-5 with TRBJ1-5, with D possibly being TRBD1 (5 bases). V shed 6 bases and J shed 3 bases, with 15 bases lying between them. The CDR3 has 15 residues. Germline V gives CDR1 MNHEY, CDR2 SVGAGI. CDR3 residues: CASSPTVGPNQPQHF. The CDR3 region has the DNA TGTGCCAGCAGCCCTACCGTGGGGCCCAATCAGCCCCAGCATTTT.

The gene calls are TRBV10-3 and TRBJ2-3; 7 bases fit TRBD2. Germline trimming cut 4 bases from V and 10 bases from J; bases unmatched to any gene: 5. This CDR3 is built from 12 residues. Germline loops: CDR1 ENHRY, CDR2 SYGVKD. CDR3 sequence reads: CAISALGGAQYF. The CDR3 nucleotides read TGTGCCATCAGTGCCTTGGGGGGGGCGCAGTATTTT.

This clone was found a few times. The chain joins TRBV6-1 to TRBJ2-7, with 12 bases fitting TRBD2. This CDR3 is 15 amino acids long. Per germline, CDR1 MNHNS and CDR2 SASEGT. V lost 6 bases, J lost 4 bases, and 7 bases stayed unmatched. The CDR3 here is CASRSLAGGDYEQYF. Here the CDR3 DNA reads TGTGCCAGCAGGTCACTAGCGGGAGGTGATTACGAGCAGTACTTC.

The chain employs TRBV28 and TRBJ2-7, with 7 positions matching TRBD1. In germline, CDR1 is MDHEN, CDR2 SYDVKM. CDR3 size: 13 residues. The V gene end was trimmed by 3 bases and the J gene end by 3 bases; junction bases not matched to a gene: 2. As DNA, the CDR3 is TGTGCCAGCAGTTTGACAGGGCTCTACGAGCAGTACTTC. It specifies CASSLTGLYEQYF.

The V gene is TRBV5-5, the J gene TRBJ1-1; TRBD1 is a possible D gene (6 bases). The CDR3 is made up of 14 amino acids. Between the trimmed V and J ends, which lost 0 bases and 6 bases, there was a span of 12 bases. CDR1 is SGHKS, CDR2 YYEKEE, per germline (reference sequence). CDR3 DNA sequence: TGTGCCAGCAGCTTGGACAGGGCGGTCGCTGAAGCTTTCTTT. Encoded protein: CASSLDRAVAEAFF. The complete variable domain, with remaining parts taken from reference TRBV5-5 and TRBJ1-1, reads DAGVTQSPTHLIKTRGQQVTLRCSPISGHKSVSWYQQVLGQGPQFIFQYYEKEERGRGNFPDRFSARQFPNYSSELNVNALLLGDSALYLCASSLDRAVAEAFFGQGTRLTVV.

The chain combines TRBV5-1 with TRBJ2-6, with D perhaps matching TRBD1 or TRBD2 (6 bases each). In germline, CDR1 is SGHRS, CDR2 YFSETQ. The CDR3 has 15 amino acids. Trimming pared 0 bases from V and 4 bases from J, leaving 8 bases between. The CDR3 protein is CASSLEGGGANVLTF. The CDR3 nucleotides read TGCGCCAGCAGCTTGGAGGGGGGCGGGGCCAACGTCCTGACTTTC.

The chain has TRBV7-8 and TRBJ1-1; no clear D gene. Germline CDR1 is SGHVS and CDR2 is FQNEAQ. This CDR3 contains 15 residues. Trimming pared 1 base from V and 4 bases from J, leaving 13 bases between. CDR3 sequence (DNA): TGTGCCAGCAGCTTAGAACAGCGGGTGGGCACTGAAGCTTTCTTT. Protein product: CASSLEQRVGTEAFF. The full variable domain, in which reference TRBV7-8 and TRBJ1-1 provide the parts outside the CDR3, is GAGVSQSPRYKVAKRGQDVALRCDPISGHVSLFWYQQALGQGPEFLTYFQNEAQLDKSGLPSDRFFAERPEGSVSTLKIQRTQQEDSAVYLCASSLEQRVGTEAFFGQGTRLTVV.

The chain has TRBV18 and TRBJ2-5; 9 bases agree with TRBD2. The CDR3 totals 16 residues. V lost 2 bases, J lost 4 bases, and 8 bases stayed unmatched. Germline-derived CDR1 and CDR2 are KGHSH and LQKENI. The CDR3, as DNA: TGTGCCAGCTCACCAAGGCTAGCGGGATCCCCAGAGACCCAGTACTTC. It is translated as CASSPRLAGSPETQYF.

This clone was found once. The V and J genes are TRBV5-4 and TRBJ2-3; the D gene is possibly TRBD1 (6 bases). The V end lost 0 bases, the J end lost 1 base, and 9 bases lay between the germline ends. The CDR3 contains 15 residues. The germline gives CDR1 SGHNT, CDR2 YYREEE (reference sequence). CDR3 sequence reads: CASSLAGAGTDTQYF. The CDR3 nucleotides are TGTGCCAGCAGCTTGGCAGGGGCGGGCACAGATACGCAGTATTTT.

V and J are TRBV13 and TRBJ2-7; D unclear. The CDR3 is 16 amino acids. Germline lookup yields CDR1 PRHDT and CDR2 FYEKMQ (reference sequence). The ends were cut back, 5 bases at V and 0 bases at J, with 17 bases in the middle. The CDR3 nucleotides are TGTGCCAGCAGCCAGGAACCGCCGCCGAGCTCCTACGAGCAGTACTTC. Translation gives CASSQEPPPSSYEQYF.

This clone was detected only once. At one end the junction does not follow the germline gene, possibly because of a read error. The CDR3 region is CASSSLAGATYNEQFF. CDR3 nucleotide sequence: TGTGCTAGCAGCTCCTTAGCGGGGGCCACTTACAATGAGCAGTTCTTC. The V gene is TRBV7-7, the J gene TRBJ2-1; TRBD2 agrees at 9 bases. Germline V gene sequence: CDR1 SSHAT, CDR2 FNYEAQ (reference sequence). The CDR3 extends over 16 amino acids.

The chain carries TRBV6-5 and TRBJ2-1; D gene unclear. Germline assignment: CDR1 MNHEY and CDR2 SVGAGI. The CDR3 has 16 amino acids. Deletions cut 0 bases from V and 0 bases from J, with 9 bases between. The CDR3 loop is CASSYSIMSSYNEQFF. CDR3 nucleotide sequence: TGTGCCAGCAGTTACTCGATTATGAGCTCCTACAATGAGCAGTTCTTC.

The V gene is TRBV7-9, the J gene TRBJ1-1; 7 bases align to TRBD1. Looked up from germline, CDR1 is SEHNR and CDR2 is FQNEAQ (reference sequence). After removal of 5 bases from V and 4 bases from J, the junction contained 10 bases not matched to a gene. The CDR3 runs to 15 residues. The CDR3 protein is CASSLTGVGGTEAFF. In DNA form, the CDR3 reads TGTGCCAGCAGCCTCACAGGGGTTGGAGGCACTGAAGCTTTCTTT.

The chain recombines TRBV4-2 with TRBJ2-3; D might be TRBD1 or TRBD2, each matching 6 bases. This CDR3 is built from 16 residues. Germline V gene lookup returns CDR1 LGHNA and CDR2 YNFKEQ. The germline V and J ends were trimmed by 0 bases and 1 base, with 11 bases remaining between them. CDR3 in amino acids: CASSQELRGGTDTQYF. The CDR3 DNA follows: TGTGCCAGCAGCCAAGAGTTGAGGGGGGGCACAGATACGCAGTATTTT.

This chain joins TRBV9 and TRBJ2-1, with 8 bases matching TRBD1. Germline values: CDR1 SGDLS, CDR2 YYNGEE. V shed 3 bases and J 5 bases; nucleotides not matched to a gene: 4. CDR3 size: 14 residues. DNA of the CDR3: TGTGCCAGCAGCGCGACAGGGGAGAACAATGAGCAGTTCTTC. Amino acid sequence: CASSATGENNEQFF.

The gene calls are TRBV11-2 and TRBJ2-7; TRBD2 agrees at 7 bases. Germline V gene data show CDR1 as SGHAT and CDR2 as FQNNGV. J was trimmed by 0 bases and V by 5 bases; bases with no gene match: 7. This CDR3 has 15 amino acids. CDR3 residues: CASSQRGESSYEQYF. The CDR3, as DNA: TGTGCCAGCAGCCAACGGGGGGAGAGCTCCTACGAGCAGTACTTC. Together with reference TRBV11-2 and TRBJ2-7, the CDR3 gives the full variable domain: EAGVAQSPRYKIIEKRQSVAFWCNPISGHATLYWYQQILGQGPKLLIQFQNNGVVDDSQLPKDRFSAERLKGVDSTLKIQPAKLEDSAVYLCASSQRGESSYEQYFGPGTRLTVT.

The chain joins TRBV18 to TRBJ1-4, with D possibly TRBD1 on 5 matching bases. Germline V gene sequence: CDR1 KGHSH, CDR2 LQKENI. V was clipped by 3 bases and J by 3 bases, with 8 bases between them. The length of the CDR3 is 14 residues. The DNA for the CDR3 is TGTGCCAGCTCACCCGCAGGGCCTAATGAAAAACTGTTTTTT. This sequence encodes CASSPAGPNEKLFF. Drawing the rest from reference TRBV18 and TRBJ1-4, the complete variable domain is NAGVMQNPRHLVRRRGQEARLRCSPMKGHSHVYWYRQLPEEGLKFMVYLQKENIIDESGMPKERFSAEFPKEGPSILRIQQVVRGDSAAYFCASSPAGPNEKLFFGSGTQLSVL.

This clone appeared a few times. The gene calls are TRBV7-2 and TRBJ1-2, with a tentative D call TRBD1 (6 bases). The CDR3 has 15 residues. The germline V gene has CDR1 SGHTA and CDR2 FQGNSA. The germline V and J ends were trimmed by 2 bases and 4 bases, with 14 bases remaining between them. The CDR3 loop is CASSLISGAVYGYTF. Written as DNA, the CDR3 is TGTGCCAGCAGCTTAATTTCAGGGGCAGTCTATGGCTACACCTTC. The entire variable domain, with the rest obtained from reference TRBV7-2 and TRBJ1-2, is as follows: GAGVSQSPSNKVTEKGKDVELRCDPISGHTALYWYRQSLGQGLEFLIYFQGNSAPDKSGLPSDRFSAERTGGSVSTLTIQRTQQEDSAVYLCASSLISGAVYGYTFGSGTRLTVV.

The CDR3 region is CASSRGYEQYF. The CDR3 DNA sequence: TGTGCCAGCAGCCGGGGCTACGAGCAGTACTTC. J is TRBJ2-7 and V is TRBV7-3, with D perhaps matching TRBD2 (5 bases). Trimming pared 5 bases from V and 3 bases from J, leaving 5 bases between. The CDR3 is made up of 11 amino acids. CDR1 SGHTA and CDR2 FQGTGA come from the germline V gene.

This clone came up once. The rearrangement uses TRBV19 and TRBJ1-5; 12 positions agree with TRBD1. The CDR3 runs to 17 residues. The V gene's germline CDR1 is LNHDA and CDR2 SQIVND (reference sequence). Trimming cost V 3 bases and J 6 bases; bases outside gene matches: 9. The CDR3 DNA reads as TGTGCCAGTAGTATTAGGAGGGGACAGGGGGCTGGTCAGCCCCAGCATTTT. It is translated as CASSIRRGQGAGQPQHF.